The 9 T cell receptor beta chains below all came from one sample that was sequenced in a study of cytomegalovirus exposure and HLA in healthy donors. PCR primers comprised 60 Vbeta and 13 Jbeta primers. Profiling relied on immunoSEQ multiplex PCR, and the TCRdb table lists in-frame clones only, not all of them. The data contain about 180,000 clones, around 82% of them seen just once; the ten biggest clones take up 4.5% to 6%. The sample was PBMCs. These receptor sequences come from a man aged 35 to 55 in good health and CMV-seronegative.

This clone was observed once. CDR3 bases: TGTGCCAGCAGGCGGACAGGTCTGGAGCAGTACTTC. Encoded protein: CASRRTGLEQYF. This chain uses TRBV6-5 with TRBJ2-7, with 7 bases identical to TRBD1. Trimming removed 6 bases from V and 7 bases from J; junction bases left unmatched: 6. This CDR3 has 12 residues. The germline V gene encodes CDR1 MNHEY and CDR2 SVGAGI.

The V call is TRBV4-1, the J call TRBJ2-6; 9 bases align to TRBD1. With 2 bases clipped from V and 2 bases from J, the junction kept 7 bases outside the gene matches. The CDR3 consists of 18 residues. Germline assignment: CDR1 MGHRA and CDR2 YSYEKL. DNA for the CDR3: TGCGCCAGCAGCCAAAAGGAACAGGGGGCTGCTGGGGCCAACGTCCTGACTTTC. This encodes CASSQKEQGAAGANVLTF.

On this clone: Other DNA sequences in the same sample also yield this CDR3. The V call is TRBV5-6, the J call TRBJ1-6; D ambiguous. The CDR3 spans 14 residues. Germline V gene sequence: CDR1 SGHDT, CDR2 YYEEEE. V lost 0 bases to trimming and J lost 6 bases, with 7 bases between them. The CDR3 protein is CASSLGRINSPLHF. The CDR3 DNA follows: TGTGCCAGCAGCTTGGGGCGGATTAATTCACCCCTCCACTTT.

The genes are TRBV6-1 and TRBJ1-2, with TRBD1 identical over 7 bases. Looked up from germline, CDR1 is MNHNS and CDR2 is SASEGT. This CDR3 region has 14 residues. After removal of 4 bases from V and 3 bases from J, the junction contained 5 bases not matched to a gene. CDR3 in amino acids: CASSATTGHYGYTF. DNA of the CDR3: TGTGCCAGCAGTGCGACGACAGGGCACTATGGCTACACCTTC.

V is TRBV2 and J is TRBJ2-7; TRBD2 is a possible D gene (6 bases). V lost 7 bases and J 4 bases, leaving 20 bases between the germline ends. CDR3 length: 15 amino acids. CDR1 and CDR2 (germline): SNHLY, FYNNEI. DNA for the CDR3: TGTGCCAGCATGGAGGGGACCCTTTCCGGATACGAGCAGTACTTC. It encodes CASMEGTLSGYEQYF.

The rearrangement uses TRBV27 and TRBJ2-1; possible D gene TRBD2, 5 bases. The V gene lost 0 bases and the J gene lost 9 bases, with 9 bases spanning the gap. Germline V lookup: CDR1 MNHEY, CDR2 SMNVEV (reference sequence). This CDR3 has 13 amino acids. CDR3 in amino acids: CASSLSRSGEQFF. The CDR3 nucleotides are TGTGCCAGCAGTTTATCGCGGAGCGGTGAGCAGTTCTTC.

V gene TRBV29-1 combines with J gene TRBJ2-2; D gene unclear. Germline CDR1 SQVTM, CDR2 ANQGSEA. The CDR3 consists of 12 residues. Trimming took 5 bases from V and 7 from J, leaving 11 bases between them. CDR3 protein: CSVLLQDGELFF. The CDR3 DNA follows: TGCAGCGTTCTCCTTCAGGACGGGGAGCTGTTTTTT.

This chain links TRBV6-5 with TRBJ1-5; TRBD1 matches at 9 bases. The CDR3 sequence is 15 residues long. The germline CDR1 and CDR2 sequences are MNHEY and SVGAGI. After removal of 8 bases from V and 5 bases from J, the junction contained 10 bases not matched to a gene. The CDR3 DNA sequence: TGTGCCAGCGAATACAGGGGGCGCGTAGATCAGCCCCAGCATTTT. Translated, it gives CASEYRGRVDQPQHF.

This chain connects TRBV10-2 to TRBJ2-5; the match to TRBD2 covers 12 bases. The CDR3 runs to 18 residues. Looked up from germline, CDR1 is WSHSY and CDR2 is SAAADI. Trimming removed 8 bases from V and 5 bases from J; junction bases left unmatched: 18. CDR3 coding DNA: TGCGCCAGCGGTCCGGGAGGGCTAGCGGGAGGGCCGATCGAGACCCAGTACTTC. This sequence encodes CASGPGGLAGGPIETQYF.